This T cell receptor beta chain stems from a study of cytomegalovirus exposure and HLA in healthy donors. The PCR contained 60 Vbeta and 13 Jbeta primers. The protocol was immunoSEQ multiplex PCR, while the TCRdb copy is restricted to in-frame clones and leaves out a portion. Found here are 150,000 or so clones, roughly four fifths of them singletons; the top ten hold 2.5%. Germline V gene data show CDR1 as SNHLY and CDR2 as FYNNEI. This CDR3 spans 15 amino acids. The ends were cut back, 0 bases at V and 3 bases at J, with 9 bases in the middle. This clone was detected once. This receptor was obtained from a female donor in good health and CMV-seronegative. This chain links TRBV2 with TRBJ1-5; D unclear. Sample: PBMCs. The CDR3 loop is CASSEALGYNQPQHF. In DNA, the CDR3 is TGTGCCAGCAGTGAAGCGCTGGGCTACAATCAGCCCCAGCATTTT.